The T cell receptor (beta chain) under discussion was sequenced for a study of control samples from healthy donors and cancer patients (TCRdb year 2020). As to this clone: The antigen this receptor binds is unknown. The sample holds no much larger clone one base away, and base qualities are not on file.

CDR1 SGHNT and CDR2 YENEEA are derived from the germline V gene. V loses 2 bases of germline sequence and J loses 4 bases, and the interval between the two ends is 14 bases. The CDR3 spans 15 residues, from the cysteine through the phenylalanine. CDR3 DNA only is kept here, 45 bases in frame from base 1. The method was the immunoSEQ multiplex PCR assay. The table was pulled from immuneACCESS by TCRdb, which kept in-frame rearrangements only. Such tables lose some clones; where checked, under half of the loss comes from unresolved V genes, and the rest has no known cause. This sample is represented by some 120,000 clones; about 88% of them were singletons. Together, the top ten hold about 3.4% of the sample.

The source of this sequence is a man between 45 and 60 years old in good health. Specimen: blood. Recombination joined TRBV11-3 with TRBJ1-1; TRBD1 is a possible D gene, resting on 5 matching bases. The bases read TGTGCCAGCAGCTTACAATTAATCGGGGGCACTGAAGCTTTCTTT. Its translation is CASSLQLIGGTEAFF.